This is a list of T cell receptor beta chains from one sample in a study of control samples from healthy donors and cancer patients. Generated by immunoSEQ multiplex PCR, the TCRdb table keeps only in-frame clones and is missing some. This sample has about 150,000 clones, with around 88% found just once. Sequencing was carried out using blood. The receptors originated from a man aged 18 to 29 in good health. Each CDR3 is given with its conserved first and last residue. Fields, in order: clone size, D gene, J gene, V gene, CDR3 protein, CDR3 DNA. A D gene is named only where the DNA matches it firmly. Size tells how often a clone was seen (once, few, many) or the class of an expanded clone, and some rows leave it out.

once TRBD2 TRBJ2-2 TRBV6-2/TRBV6-3 CASSRGLAANTGELFF TGTGCCAGCAGCCGTGGACTAGCGGCGAACACCGGGGAGCTGTTTTTT
NA NA TRBJ2-5 TRBV7-2 CASSRGPNQETQYF TGTGCCAGCAGCCGGGGACCCAACCAAGAGACCCAGTACTTC
NA NA TRBJ1-1 TRBV5-1 CASSPGTTENTEAFF TGCGCCAGCAGCCCCGGGACCACCGAGAACACTGAAGCTTTCTTT
NA TRBD1 TRBJ2-7 TRBV6-5 CASSPGTGMYEQYF TGTGCCAGCAGTCCCGGGACAGGGATGTACGAGCAGTACTTC
NA NA TRBJ1-1 TRBV6-5 CASSPGGTEAFF TGTGCCAGCAGTCCCGGGGGCACTGAAGCTTTCTTT
NA TRBD1 TRBJ2-3 TRBV9 CASSERGQTDTQYF TGTGCCAGCAGCGAGAGGGGGCAGACAGATACGCAGTATTTT
once NA TRBJ1-2 TRBV19 CASSMSPGANYGYTF TGTGCCAGTAGTATGTCTCCTGGAGCTAACTATGGCTACACCTTC
NA NA TRBJ2-1 TRBV7-8 CASSKVQGGVTEQFF TGTGCCAGCAGCAAGGTACAGGGAGGTGTTACTGAGCAGTTCTTC
once NA TRBJ2-1 TRBV24-1 CATSDGQASYNEQFF TGTGCCACCAGTGATGGGCAGGCCTCCTACAATGAGCAGTTCTTC
NA TRBD2 TRBJ2-3 TRBV30 CAWSPSGVTDTQYF TGTGCCTGGAGTCCAAGCGGGGTCACAGATACGCAGTATTTT
NA NA TRBJ1-1 TRBV9 CASSLDRGNAEAFF TGTGCCAGCAGCCTGGACAGAGGGAACGCTGAAGCTTTCTTT
NA NA TRBJ1-1 TRBV5-6 CASSWGVRNTEAFF TGTGCCAGCAGCTGGGGAGTCAGGAACACTGAAGCTTTCTTT
NA NA TRBJ1-1 TRBV5-1 CASSTGSLDVEAFF TGCGCCAGCAGCACGGGAAGTTTAGACGTGGAAGCTTTCTTT